This TCR beta chain was sequenced in a study of T cells in localized non-small cell lung cancer. Whole-study results and caveats: Because researchers sequenced only one region of the tumor, heterogeneity is still possible.

The CDR3 length is 11 residues. Data came from immunoSEQ multiplex PCR; TCRdb stores just in-frame clones and leaves some out. The sample carries roughly 24,000 clones, about 85% recorded once. As regards this clone: What it recognizes is unknown.

V usage is TRBV21-1 and J usage is TRBJ2-7. TRBV21-1 is described as a pseudogene. The origin of this receptor is a man between 40 and 70 years old with stage III squamous cell lung carcinoma. The sequenced sample was peripheral blood, obtained before any cancer treatment. The CDR3 is CASSKENEQYV. The CDR3 DNA is TGTGCCAGCAGCAAAGAAAACGAGCAGTACGTC.